This T cell receptor (beta chain) emerged from a study of blood T cell repertoires in COVID-19. Study summary: The samples span acute and convalescent COVID-19 from the United States, Italy and Spain. T cells, B-cell-depleted T cells, or PBMCs provided the cDNA or gDNA that served as material.

In the original analysis: Amplifying reference gene primers gave estimates of nucleated cell counts. Only in-frame clones appear in the TCRdb table, and some are missing; sequencing was by immunoSEQ multiplex PCR. V, J and clone size are taken as reported in that table, and D and trimming were inferred from the DNA itself. Among approximately 11,000 clones, around four fifths were seen once, and the ten largest hold roughly 13%. The V end was cut by 4 bases, the J end by 8 bases, with 13 bases between. CDR3 length equals 13 residues. In germline, CDR1 is MNHEY, CDR2 SVGAGI. This clone showed up just once.

The receptor was derived from a human donor in a cohort sampled during active COVID-19. The sequenced sample consisted of peripheral blood. The J gene is TRBJ2-3, the V gene TRBV6-5; tentatively, D is TRBD1 (5 bases). DNA for the CDR3: TGTGCCAGCAGTTCCCCAGGGTTTGCTACGCAGTATTTT. Translation: CASSSPGFATQYF.